The T cell receptor beta chain under discussion was sequenced for a study of T cell repertoires in ileal Crohn's disease (dated by TCRdb to the late 2010s). Background on the whole study: The median duration of disease was 7.9 years, and at the time of surgery 30% to 35% of patients were active smokers. The M6 samples were biopsies of the neoterminal ileum collected during postoperative colonoscopy. The study sequenced about 150 mucosal samples from 57 patients, taken at several locations on the surgical specimen and at postoperative endoscopy. TCR repertoire analysis was done in a few dozen Crohn's disease patients from a prospective multicentre cohort. The study was conducted in parallel with a multicentre cohort that was designed to identify predictors of early endoscopic recurrence following ileocolonic resection. Surgery was performed for a complication in all patients, with stricturing disease in approximately 60% and penetrating disease in approximately 39%. About half of the patients received postoperative therapy: 11 received thiopurines and 15 to 20 received anti-TNF agents. A Rutgeerts score higher than i0 was the definition used for endoscopic postoperative recurrence. Findings and caveats that apply to the study as a whole: The timing of postoperative endoscopy varied within the first year after surgery, and the median delay was 6.9 months. Compared with CD4 T cells, sorted CD8 T cells held more high-frequency clones, which suggests that the mucosal expansions were mostly CD8. Endoscopic recurrence was found to be associated with higher high-frequency clone percentages at surgery, and recurrence was observed in all patients with clonality above 26.8% (18/57). Compared with non-smokers, patients who were active smokers at surgery showed a significantly higher proportion of clonal expansions (roughly 26% vs 20%, p=0.02). Mucosal CD4 and CD8 T cells were sorted and sequenced only in a subgroup of patients, whose size was not stated.

Counted from cysteine to phenylalanine, this CDR3 has 14 amino acids. CDR3 DNA is the only sequence kept; it has 42 bases, read in frame from the first base. V loses 2 bases of germline sequence and J loses 5 bases, and the interval between the two ends is 13 bases. CDR1 and CDR2 are drawn from the germline V gene: SQVTM, ANQGSEA. For commercial TCRB immunosequencing, five hundred nanograms of biopsy DNA were submitted for each sample. A two-step, amplification bias-controlled multiplex PCR was used by Adaptive Biotechnology to amplify CDR3 regions from genomic DNA. Primers for every V and J gene segment were used in the first PCR, and barcodes and Illumina adapters were added in the second PCR. CDR3 libraries were sequenced on an Illumina instrument. In the source study's methods: The analysis drew on both the pipelines supplied by the vendor and custom analysis of the raw data in R/Bioconductor running R version 3.3.0. Clonality, which ranges from 0 to 1, was calculated as the inverse of the normalised Shannon entropy across all productive clones. High-frequency clones were defined as the share of the repertoire occupied by the top 100 clones, with only clones passing a 95% confidence test being retained. Repertoire diversity was measured with the Simpson index, and overlap between samples was measured with the Morisita-Horn index. What TCRdb holds here is the immuneACCESS table cut down to in-frame rearrangements. Part of the clones is not present; checked against another copy, under half of the missing clones reflect an unresolved V gene, and the others are unexplained. The V and J calls and clone size were taken over from that table, and D and trimming were inferred from the DNA. The sample table shows 15,000 to 20,000 clones, and approximately 77% are seen once. The top ten constitute around 4% of the sample.

Explained via the paper, the time point label denotes: neoterminal ileum biopsy at postoperative endoscopy, about 6 months after surgery. Adults with ileal or ileocolonic Crohn's disease for whom ileocolonic resection was indicated were considered eligible. Before DNA extraction, whole ileal mucosal biopsies were kept frozen at -80 degrees C. A TRizol-based method was used to extract genomic DNA from the frozen whole biopsies, and the DNA was quantified with a NanoDrop 2000 spectrophotometer. A few counts support this clone. The target of this receptor is not known. No per-base quality is available; no much larger clone lies one base away.

The sequenced sample consisted of ileal tissue. The V and J genes are TRBV29-1 and TRBJ2-1; possibly the D gene is TRBD2, per 5 matching bases. This sequence originates from an adult with Crohn's disease. CDR3 region: CSVESGLTDNEQFF. The DNA is TGCAGCGTTGAATCAGGACTTACTGACAATGAGCAGTTCTTC.